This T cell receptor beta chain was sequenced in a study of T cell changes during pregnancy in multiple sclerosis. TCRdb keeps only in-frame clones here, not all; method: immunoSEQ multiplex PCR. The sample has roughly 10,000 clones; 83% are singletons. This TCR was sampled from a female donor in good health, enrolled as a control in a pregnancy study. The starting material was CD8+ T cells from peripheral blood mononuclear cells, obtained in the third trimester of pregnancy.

For the CDR3, the DNA is TGCGCCAGCAGCCAAGATTTTCCGCTGAGCTCCTATAATTCACCCCTCCACTTT. This translates into CASSQDFPLSSYNSPLHF. The chain is built from TRBV4-3 and TRBJ1-6; D remains unclear. Germline loops: CDR1 LGHNA, CDR2 YSLEER. Trimming stripped 0 bases from V and 0 bases from J, with 12 bases between. This CDR3 region has 18 residues.